The 32 T cell receptor beta chains given below trace back to one sample, sequenced in a study of shared T cell receptors in the human thymus. The data were produced by immunoSEQ multiplex PCR, yet TCRdb's version contains in-frame clones alone and is incomplete. This table has just under 550,000 clones, 75% to 80% appearing once. These records were also assigned to another study, of human thymus T cells.

The sample was thymocytes. The receptor source for this set is a boy in the first two years of life with a congenital heart defect.

The DNA for the CDR3 is TGTGCCTGGAGTGTACGGGAGGGACAAGAGACCCAGTACTTC. This sequence encodes CAWSVREGQETQYF. The chain links TRBV30 to TRBJ2-5, with 8 bases fitting TRBD2. The junction had 2 bases not matched to a gene; V was cut back by 0 bases and J by 2 bases. CDR3 length: 14 amino acids. CDR1 and CDR2 (germline): GTSNPN, SVGIG (reference sequence).

A few counts support this clone. CDR3 sequence (DNA): TGTGCCACCAGCAGAGACTCTTGGTCCGGCGGGAGGGCCGTAGAGACCCAGTACTTC. Protein: CATSRDSWSGGRAVETQYF. V gene TRBV15 combines with J gene TRBJ2-5; 9 nucleotides line up with TRBD2. This CDR3 has 19 amino acids. Losses at the gene ends were 0 bases for V and 4 bases for J; bases not matched to a gene: 15. Per the germline V gene, CDR1 is LNHNV and CDR2 is YYDKDF (reference sequence).

The chain couples TRBV28 to TRBJ2-1; TRBD1 matches 9 bases. The CDR3 has 15 amino acids. The V gene end was trimmed by 5 bases and the J gene end by 6 bases; junction bases not matched to a gene: 8. Germline V gives CDR1 MDHEN, CDR2 SYDVKM. The CDR3 bases are TGTGCCAGCAGTCGCTCCGGACAGGGGCTCAATGAGCAGTTCTTC. Its translation is CASSRSGQGLNEQFF.

The chain combines TRBV11-2 with TRBJ2-5, with TRBD2 matching over 8 bases. V shed 3 bases, J shed 3 bases, and the junction held 6 bases outside the gene matches. The CDR3 has 15 amino acids. Germline lookup yields CDR1 SGHAT and CDR2 FQNNGV. CDR3 DNA: TGTGCCAGCAGCTTGGAGCGGGAGAGGGAAGAGACCCAGTACTTC. Amino acids: CASSLEREREETQYF.

This clone was counted a single time. This chain links TRBV6-5 with TRBJ1-2, with TRBD1 matching over 8 bases. The germline V gene encodes CDR1 MNHEY and CDR2 SVGAGI. The ends lost 2 bases at V and 0 bases at J; junction bases unmatched: 2. This CDR3 spans 15 amino acids. CDR3 residues: CASSYGDRPNYGYTF. In DNA, the CDR3 is TGTGCCAGCAGTTACGGGGACAGGCCTAACTATGGCTACACCTTC.

V is TRBV2 and J is TRBJ2-5; possibly TRBD2 for D (7 bases). The CDR3 length is 14 residues. V was trimmed by 8 bases and J by 2 bases, leaving 15 bases between them. Germline V CDR1 and CDR2: SNHLY, FYNNEI. CDR3 coding DNA: TGTGCCAGCGCACTAGGGGGGGCTCAAGAGACCCAGTACTTC. Translating it yields CASALGGAQETQYF.

This clone was counted once. The CDR3 DNA is TGTGCCAGCAGTGAATCTAGGCTCGTTAACAATGAGCAGTTCTTC. Translated, it gives CASSESRLVNNEQFF. The chain recombines TRBV6-4 with TRBJ2-1, with D hard to call. Trimming removed 3 bases at V and 5 bases at J, with 14 bases between. The CDR3 has 15 residues. Germline V gene lookup returns CDR1 MRHNA and CDR2 SNTAGT.

The V and J genes are TRBV27 and TRBJ2-3; TRBD2 might be the D (6 bases). CDR1 and CDR2 (germline): MNHEY, SMNVEV (reference sequence). The CDR3 covers 16 residues. V shed 6 bases and J shed 5 bases, with 21 bases lying between them. The CDR3 loop reads CASSPSLARPGDTQYF. CDR3 DNA sequence: TGTGCCAGCAGCCCCTCCCTAGCGCGACCAGGAGATACGCAGTATTTT.

The rearrangement joins TRBV7-3 to TRBJ2-7; 8 bases fit TRBD1. This CDR3 comprises 14 residues. Germline CDR1 is SGHTA and CDR2 is FQGTGA. The V gene end was trimmed by 6 bases and the J gene end by 5 bases; junction bases not matched to a gene: 9. CDR3 protein: CASSSGRGHHEQYF. The CDR3 region has the DNA TGTGCCAGCAGTTCGGGCAGGGGGCACCACGAGCAGTACTTC.

V usage is TRBV28 and J usage is TRBJ2-2, with D perhaps TRBD1 (6 bases). The V end lost 2 bases, the J end lost 4 bases, and 8 bases lay between the germline ends. The V gene's germline CDR1 is MDHEN and CDR2 SYDVKM. The CDR3 length is 14 residues. CDR3 coding DNA: TGTGCCAGCAGTTTAGGGACAACCACCGGGGAGCTGTTTTTT. This sequence encodes CASSLGTTTGELFF. The complete variable domain, with remaining parts taken from reference TRBV28 and TRBJ2-2, reads DVKVTQSSRYLVKRTGEKVFLECVQDMDHENMFWYRQDPGLGLRLIYFSYDVKMKEKGDIPEGYSVSREKKERFSLILESASTNQTSMYLCASSLGTTTGELFFGEGSRLTVL.

This chain uses TRBV7-2 with TRBJ1-5; D perhaps matches TRBD1 (6 bases). The V and J ends lost 4 bases and 7 bases respectively, with 17 bases between them. There are 15 residues in the CDR3. The germline V gene has CDR1 SGHTA and CDR2 FQGNSA. In DNA, the CDR3 is TGTGCCAGCAGCTCCACAGGGTTGAAAGGACAGCCCCAGCATTTT. Protein product: CASSSTGLKGQPQHF.

This clone was picked up a small number of times. J is TRBJ2-7 and V is TRBV15, with 7 bases lining up with TRBD2. V gave up 0 bases and J gave up 2 bases; unmatched junction bases: 7. The CDR3 consists of 16 residues. The germline CDR1 and CDR2 sequences are LNHNV and YYDKDF (reference sequence). The CDR3 here is CATSRDVGLSPYEQYF. CDR3 nucleotides: TGTGCCACCAGCAGAGATGTGGGACTATCCCCCTACGAGCAGTACTTC.

The chain is built from TRBV5-1 and TRBJ2-7, with D hard to call. With 1 base removed from V and 3 bases from J, the gap between germline ends came to 5 bases. Germline V CDR1 and CDR2: SGHRS, YFSETQ. There are 12 residues in the CDR3. In nucleotides, the CDR3 is TGCGCCAGCAGCTTGTACAGCTACGAGCAGTACTTC. Translation gives CASSLYSYEQYF.

V is TRBV9 and J is TRBJ1-1; D possibly corresponds to TRBD1 (5 bases). In germline, CDR1 is SGDLS, CDR2 YYNGEE. V was shortened by 0 bases and J by 10 bases, with 16 bases between the two germline ends. The CDR3 runs to 14 residues. The DNA for the CDR3 is TGTGCCAGCAGCGTAGTTGGCCCTGACAGAGGAGCTTTCTTT. It codes for CASSVVGPDRGAFF.

This clone was counted once. The rearrangement links TRBV14 to TRBJ2-3, with 7 bases identical to TRBD2. V lost 4 bases, J lost 4 bases, and 14 bases stayed unmatched. Germline assignment: CDR1 SGHDN and CDR2 FVKESK. This CDR3 is built from 17 residues. This CDR3 is CASSRLVGGPLADTQYF. The DNA of the CDR3 is TGTGCCAGCAGCCGACTTGTGGGAGGGCCCTTAGCAGATACGCAGTATTTT.

This chain's CDR3 is CASIDRGVSGNTIYF. CDR3 bases: TGTGCCAGTATCGACAGGGGGGTCTCTGGAAACACCATATATTTT. This rearrangement joins TRBV19 to TRBJ1-3; 9 bases align to TRBD1. The germline CDR1 and CDR2 sequences are LNHDA and SQIVND (reference sequence). The CDR3 sequence is 15 residues long. V dropped 7 bases and J dropped 0; count of bases not matched to a gene: 4.

The rearrangement links TRBV6-5 to TRBJ1-2, with 12 bases lining up with TRBD1. The germline V gene encodes CDR1 MNHEY and CDR2 SVGAGI. Trimming removed 0 bases from V and 9 bases from J; junction bases left unmatched: 8. This CDR3 region has 16 residues. CDR3 sequence: CASSYSRGQGAQSYTF. DNA for the CDR3: TGTGCCAGCAGTTACTCCAGGGGACAGGGGGCTCAGAGCTACACCTTC.

The V gene is TRBV9, the J gene TRBJ1-5; D is perhaps TRBD1 (6 bases). Germline CDR1 reads SGDLS; CDR2 reads YYNGEE. The V gene lost 4 bases and the J gene lost 3 bases, with 14 bases spanning the gap. The CDR3 totals 15 residues. The CDR3, as DNA: TGTGCCAGCAGCCCAACCGACAGGTCCAATCAGCCCCAGCATTTT. Translation: CASSPTDRSNQPQHF.

The V and J genes are TRBV5-4 and TRBJ2-5; D is unresolved. The J call is uncertain, as TRBJ2-7 better fits the DNA end. The CDR3 contains 18 residues. Germline lookup yields CDR1 SGHNT and CDR2 YYREEE (reference sequence). In DNA, the CDR3 is TGTGCCAGCAGCTTCTTCCCGAAGATGCTGTCTAACTCCTACGAGCAGTACTTC. Translation: CASSFFPKMLSNSYEQYF.

The V gene is TRBV4-2, the J gene TRBJ1-5; no clear D gene. This CDR3 contains 17 residues. Trimming cost V 4 bases and J 0 bases, with 16 bases left between them. Germline loops: CDR1 LGHNA, CDR2 YNFKEQ. Here the CDR3 DNA reads TGTGCCAGCAGCCTACGAACGGACGGGGTTAGCAATCAGCCCCAGCATTTT. Its translation: CASSLRTDGVSNQPQHF.

The gene calls are TRBV4-1 and TRBJ1-1; D may be TRBD1 (6 bases). This CDR3 comprises 13 residues. Germline V gene lookup returns CDR1 MGHRA and CDR2 YSYEKL. V gave up 3 bases and J gave up 4 bases, with 9 bases separating them. The CDR3 sequence: CASSQGASTEAFF. The CDR3 DNA reads as TGCGCCAGCAGCCAGGGGGCAAGCACTGAAGCTTTCTTT.

In this sample, this clone turned up once. The CDR3 nucleotides read TGTGCCAGCAGCTTAGGGGCAGATTACCATGATGGCTACACCTTC. Translation: CASSLGADYHDGYTF. The chain couples TRBV7-2 to TRBJ1-2; no definite D call. Per germline, CDR1 SGHTA and CDR2 FQGNSA. The germline V and J ends were trimmed by 1 base and 6 bases, with 15 bases remaining between them. The CDR3 extends over 15 amino acids.

The V call is TRBV5-4, the J call TRBJ2-6; 8 bases line up with TRBD1. There are 18 residues in the CDR3. The V and J ends lost 3 bases and 0 bases, in that order; junction bases with no gene match: 8. Germline V gene sequence: CDR1 SGHNT, CDR2 YYREEE (reference sequence). The CDR3 coding sequence is TGTGCCAGCAGCTATAACAGGGGGAAGAGCTCTGGGGCCAACGTCCTGACTTTC. It is translated as CASSYNRGKSSGANVLTF.

The rearrangement joins TRBV25-1 to TRBJ2-3; 13 nucleotides align to TRBD2. The CDR3 spans 18 residues. Losses at the gene ends were 1 base for V and 4 bases for J; bases not matched to a gene: 8. Germline CDR1 and CDR2: MGHDK and SYGVNS. The CDR3 sequence: CASSESSLAGGEPDTQYF. The CDR3 DNA reads as TGTGCCAGCAGTGAATCCTCACTAGCGGGAGGGGAGCCAGATACGCAGTATTTT.

This rearrangement joins TRBV5-4 to TRBJ2-5; D is perhaps TRBD2 (5 bases). V was shortened by 0 bases and J by 3 bases, with 12 bases between the two germline ends. The germline gives CDR1 SGHNT, CDR2 YYREEE (reference sequence). This CDR3 comprises 15 residues. The CDR3, as DNA: TGTGCCAGCAGCTTGGGTTCCGACTATAAAGAGACCCAGTACTTC. Its translation: CASSLGSDYKETQYF.

This clone came up a few times. The chain is built from TRBV28 and TRBJ1-1, with 8 nucleotides matching TRBD1. Unmatched junction bases numbered 8, after V lost 10 bases and J lost 4 bases. This CDR3 spans 13 amino acids. Germline CDR1 reads MDHEN; CDR2 reads SYDVKM. CDR3 coding DNA: TGTGCCACCAGGGGGCGAGGGGGCACTGAAGCTTTCTTT. Translation gives CATRGRGGTEAFF.

This clone was detected only once. The chain combines TRBV15 with TRBJ2-7, with D possibly matching TRBD2 (6 bases). The CDR3 loop spans 17 amino acids. CDR1 is LNHNV and CDR2 is YYDKDF in the germline V gene (reference sequence). The V end lost 0 bases, the J end lost 0 bases, and 15 bases lay between the germline ends. DNA for the CDR3: TGTGCCACCAGCAGAGATAATGATGGGGGACTCTCCTACGAGCAGTACTTC. The encoded protein is CATSRDNDGGLSYEQYF.

This chain links TRBV14 with TRBJ1-3, with TRBD1 identical over 7 bases. Germline V lookup: CDR1 SGHDN, CDR2 FVKESK. Trimming at V came to 4 bases and at J to 1 base, leaving 10 bases not matched to a gene. CDR3 length equals 17 residues. The CDR3 reads CASSPETGKGSGNTIYF. CDR3 nucleotides: TGTGCCAGCAGCCCGGAGACAGGGAAGGGATCTGGAAACACCATATATTTT.

The V call is TRBV7-9, the J call TRBJ2-7; TRBD1 matches 12 bases. Germline CDR1 reads SEHNR; CDR2 reads FQNEAQ (reference sequence). Trimming cost V 7 bases and J 3 bases; bases outside gene matches: 10. This CDR3 region has 16 residues. As DNA, the CDR3 is TGTGCCAGCACACGATACCGGGACAGGGGGCTCTACGAGCAGTACTTC. Protein: CASTRYRDRGLYEQYF.

V is TRBV7-6 and J is TRBJ2-7, with TRBD1 as a possible D gene (6 bases). Trimming pared 5 bases from V and 5 bases from J, leaving 13 bases between. Germline values: CDR1 SGHVS, CDR2 FNYEAQ. This CDR3 has 13 residues. The CDR3 region has the DNA TGTGCCAGCAGCAAGCAGGGGCCCGACGAGCAGTACTTC. Its protein product is CASSKQGPDEQYF.

This clone has just a few counts. V is TRBV14 and J is TRBJ2-1; 12 positions agree with TRBD2. Germline V gives CDR1 SGHDN, CDR2 FVKESK. The length of the CDR3 is 18 residues. The junction had 6 bases not matched to a gene; V was cut back by 1 base and J by 2 bases. CDR3 residues: CASSQVGSSGRAYNEQFF. The CDR3 coding sequence is TGTGCCAGCAGCCAAGTAGGGTCTAGCGGGAGGGCCTACAATGAGCAGTTCTTC.

This clone was found once. This rearrangement joins TRBV12-5 to TRBJ1-1; TRBD1 agrees at 8 bases. Trimming cost V 7 bases and J 6 bases; bases outside gene matches: 13. CDR1 LGHNT and CDR2 FRNRAP come from the germline V gene. The length of the CDR3 is 15 residues. The CDR3 nucleotides are TGTGCTAGTGCCCCAGGACAGGGAGGAAGATCTGAAGCTTTCTTT. It is translated as CASAPGQGGRSEAFF.